This T cell receptor beta chain was profiled in a study of blood T cell repertoires in COVID-19. V was pared by 0 bases and J by 2 bases, with 13 bases between. The V gene's germline CDR1 is KGHSH and CDR2 LQKENI. The length of the CDR3 is 16 residues. Libraries were prepared by immunoSEQ multiplex PCR; TCRdb keeps only in-frame clonotypes and omits some of them. The sample shows some 180,000 clones, around 80% of them seen only once. This clone has more than one count but fewer than ten. The sequencing input was peripheral blood. This chain uses TRBV18 with TRBJ1-2; tentative D call: TRBD1 (6 bases). This TCR derives from a woman in her 70s who had recovered from COVID-19. CDR3 nucleotide sequence: TGTGCCAGCTCACCACCGGGATTCCAGGGGAACTATGGCTACACCTTC. Amino acid sequence: CASSPPGFQGNYGYTF.